This T cell receptor (beta chain) derives from a study of tumor and adjacent non-tumor tissue in lung cancer. V dropped 5 bases and J dropped 6 bases, with 16 bases sitting between them. Germline V gene sequence: CDR1 MNHEY, CDR2 SVGAGI. The CDR3 runs 14 residues. Concerning this clonotype: The target antigen is unknown.

No cell sorting was done before RNA was extracted from the tissue. Donors were chemotherapy-naive, newly diagnosed lung cancer surgical patients in China, August–November 2014. TCRbeta libraries were built with three rounds of nested PCR, modified from ARM-PCR. Each CDR3 protein is one row after TCRdb ran MiXCR on the multiplex PCR reads. The repertoire includes over 110,000 distinct CDR3 sequences, roughly 70% of them detected once, and 15% to 20% sits in the top ten. Study results and limitations: Tumor TCR diversity, when higher, was linked to shorter survival. Significantly higher TCR diversity was found in tumor than normal lung.

Material for sequencing was lung tumor tissue. The source is a man aged 55 to 70 with small cell lung cancer. The chain uses TRBV6-5 and TRBJ1-2; D ambiguous. CDR3 sequence (DNA): TGTGCCAGCAGTACGAGGGCAGGCCAGAATGGCTACACCTTC. Protein product: CASSTRAGQNGYTF.